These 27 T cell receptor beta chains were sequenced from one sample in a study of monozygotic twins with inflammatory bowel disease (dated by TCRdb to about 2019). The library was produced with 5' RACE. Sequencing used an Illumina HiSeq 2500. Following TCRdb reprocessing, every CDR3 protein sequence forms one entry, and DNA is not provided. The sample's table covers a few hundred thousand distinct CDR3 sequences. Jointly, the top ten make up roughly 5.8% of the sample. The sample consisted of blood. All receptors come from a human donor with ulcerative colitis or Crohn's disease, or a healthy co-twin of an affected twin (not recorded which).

This CDR3 is CASRTGANNSPLHF. The chain recombines TRBV7-2 with TRBJ1-6; TCRdb names TRBD1, which stays unverified in the absence of DNA. The CDR3 runs to 14 residues. Germline CDR1 SGHTA, CDR2 FQGNSA.

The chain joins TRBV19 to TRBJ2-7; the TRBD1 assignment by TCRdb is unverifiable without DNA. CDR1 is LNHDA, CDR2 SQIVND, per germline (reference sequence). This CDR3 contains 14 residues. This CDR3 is CASSTTGTAYEQYF. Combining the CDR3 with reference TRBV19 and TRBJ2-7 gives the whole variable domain DGGITQSPKYLFRKEGQNVTLSCEQNLNHDAMYWYRQDPGQGLRLIYYSQIVNDFQKGDIAEGYSVSREKKESFPLTVTSAQKNPTAFYLCASSTTGTAYEQYFGPGTRLTVT.

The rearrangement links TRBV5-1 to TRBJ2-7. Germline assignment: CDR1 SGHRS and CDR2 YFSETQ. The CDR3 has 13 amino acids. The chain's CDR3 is CASSSYDRYEQYF.

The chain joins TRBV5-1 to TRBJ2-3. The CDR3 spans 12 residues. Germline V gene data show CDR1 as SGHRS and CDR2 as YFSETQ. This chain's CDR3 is CASSTYTDTQYF.

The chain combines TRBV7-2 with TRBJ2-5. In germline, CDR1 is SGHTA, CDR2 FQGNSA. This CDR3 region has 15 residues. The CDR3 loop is CASSSRTGRGETQYF.

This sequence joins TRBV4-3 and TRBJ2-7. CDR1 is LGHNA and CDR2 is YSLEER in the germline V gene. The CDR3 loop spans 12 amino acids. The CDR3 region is CASSQFSPEQYF.

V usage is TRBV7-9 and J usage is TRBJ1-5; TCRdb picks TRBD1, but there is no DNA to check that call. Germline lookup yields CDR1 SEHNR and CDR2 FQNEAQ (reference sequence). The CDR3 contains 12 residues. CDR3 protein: CASSLEGEPQHF. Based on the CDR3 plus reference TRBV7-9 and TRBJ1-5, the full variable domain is DTGVSQNPRHKITKRGQNVTFRCDPISEHNRLYWYRQTLGQGPEFLTYFQNEAQLEKSRLLSDRFSAERPKGSFSTLEIQRTEQGDSAMYLCASSLEGEPQHFGDGTRLSIL.

The CDR3: CASSLLMRGQGDTQYF. The rearrangement joins TRBV7-3 to TRBJ2-3; TCRdb calls TRBD1, which cannot be checked without DNA. CDR1 is SGHTA and CDR2 is FQGTGA in the germline V gene. This CDR3 is 16 amino acids long.

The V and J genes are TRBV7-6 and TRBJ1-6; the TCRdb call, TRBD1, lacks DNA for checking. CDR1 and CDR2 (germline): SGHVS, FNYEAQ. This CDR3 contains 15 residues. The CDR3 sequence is CASSLAGTGYSPLHF.

The CDR3 sequence: CASSAAGDGRHNEQFF. V gene TRBV5-1 combines with J gene TRBJ2-1; with no DNA, the TCRdb D assignment of TRBD1 cannot be verified. The CDR3 runs to 16 residues. Germline CDR1 is SGHRS and CDR2 is YFSETQ.

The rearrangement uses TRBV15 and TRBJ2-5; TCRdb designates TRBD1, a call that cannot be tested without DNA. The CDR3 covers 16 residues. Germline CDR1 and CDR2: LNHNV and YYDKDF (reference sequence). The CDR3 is CATSREGQRDQETQYF. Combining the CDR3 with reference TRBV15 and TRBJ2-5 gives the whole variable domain DAMVIQNPRYQVTQFGKPVTLSCSQTLNHNVMYWYQQKSSQAPKLLFHYYDKDFNNEADTPDNFQSRRPNTSFCFLDIRSPGLGDTAMYLCATSREGQRDQETQYFGPGTRLLVL.

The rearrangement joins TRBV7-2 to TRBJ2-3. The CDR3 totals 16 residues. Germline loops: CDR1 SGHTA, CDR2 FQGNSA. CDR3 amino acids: CASSLALAVGTDTQYF.

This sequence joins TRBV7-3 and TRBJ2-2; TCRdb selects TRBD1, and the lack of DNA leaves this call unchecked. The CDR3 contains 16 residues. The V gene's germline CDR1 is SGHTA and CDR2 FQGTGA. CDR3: CASSSSGGLRYPELFF.

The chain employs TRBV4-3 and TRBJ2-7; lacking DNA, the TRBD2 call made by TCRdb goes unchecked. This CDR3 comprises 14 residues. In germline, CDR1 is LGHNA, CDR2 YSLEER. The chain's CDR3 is CASSQVRGFHEQYF.

CDR3 amino acids: CASSYSISGELFF. This chain links TRBV6-2 or TRBV6-3 with TRBJ2-2. From germline, CDR1 is MNHEY and CDR2 SVGEGT. This CDR3 comprises 13 residues.

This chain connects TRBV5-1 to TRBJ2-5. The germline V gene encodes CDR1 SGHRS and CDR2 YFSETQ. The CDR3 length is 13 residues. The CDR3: CASSLNSRETQYF.

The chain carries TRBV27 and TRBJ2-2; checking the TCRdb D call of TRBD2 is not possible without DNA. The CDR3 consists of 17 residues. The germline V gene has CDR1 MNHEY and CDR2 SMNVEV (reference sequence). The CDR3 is CASSQGLAGLNTGELFF.

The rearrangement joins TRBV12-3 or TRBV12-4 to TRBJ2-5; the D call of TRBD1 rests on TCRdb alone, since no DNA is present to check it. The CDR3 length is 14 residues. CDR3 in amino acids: CASRADRVRETQYF.

The CDR3 is CASSAAGTVSSYEQYF. V and J are TRBV7-2 and TRBJ2-7; the TCRdb D gene call, TRBD1, has no DNA to confirm it. Germline-derived CDR1 and CDR2 are SGHTA and FQGNSA. This CDR3 comprises 16 residues. The full variable domain, its missing parts supplied by reference TRBV7-2 and TRBJ2-7, is GAGVSQSPSNKVTEKGKDVELRCDPISGHTALYWYRQSLGQGLEFLIYFQGNSAPDKSGLPSDRFSAERTGGSVSTLTIQRTQQEDSAVYLCASSAAGTVSSYEQYFGPGTRLTVT.

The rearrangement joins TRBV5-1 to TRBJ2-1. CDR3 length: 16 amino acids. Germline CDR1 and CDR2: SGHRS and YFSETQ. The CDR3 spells CASSLAEGGPHNEQFF.

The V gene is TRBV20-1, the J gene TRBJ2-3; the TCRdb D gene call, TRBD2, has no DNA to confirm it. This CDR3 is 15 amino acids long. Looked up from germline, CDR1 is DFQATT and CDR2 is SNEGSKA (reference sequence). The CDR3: CSARDAGGTTDTQYF.

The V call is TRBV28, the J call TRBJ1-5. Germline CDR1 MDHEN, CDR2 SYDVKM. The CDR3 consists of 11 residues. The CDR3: CASRQNQPQHF.

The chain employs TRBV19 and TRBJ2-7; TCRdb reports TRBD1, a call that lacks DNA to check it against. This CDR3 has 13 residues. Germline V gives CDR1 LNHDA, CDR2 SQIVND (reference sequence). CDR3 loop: CASSIDGTGEQYF.

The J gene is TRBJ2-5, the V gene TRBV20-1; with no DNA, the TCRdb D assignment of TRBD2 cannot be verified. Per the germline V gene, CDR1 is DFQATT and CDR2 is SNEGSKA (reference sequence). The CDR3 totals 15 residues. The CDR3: CSAEIGVAGSETQYF.

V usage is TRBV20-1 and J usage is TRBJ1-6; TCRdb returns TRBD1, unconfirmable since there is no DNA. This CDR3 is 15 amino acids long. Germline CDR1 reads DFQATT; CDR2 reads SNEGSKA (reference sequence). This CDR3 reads CSARGRGGIYSPLHF.

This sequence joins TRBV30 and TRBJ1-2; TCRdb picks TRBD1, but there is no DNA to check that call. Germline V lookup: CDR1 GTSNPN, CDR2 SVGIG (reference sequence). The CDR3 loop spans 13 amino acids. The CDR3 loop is CAWSVRSRDGYTF.

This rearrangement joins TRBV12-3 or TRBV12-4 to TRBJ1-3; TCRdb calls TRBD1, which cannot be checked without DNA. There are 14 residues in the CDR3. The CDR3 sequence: CASTPTVSGNTIYF.